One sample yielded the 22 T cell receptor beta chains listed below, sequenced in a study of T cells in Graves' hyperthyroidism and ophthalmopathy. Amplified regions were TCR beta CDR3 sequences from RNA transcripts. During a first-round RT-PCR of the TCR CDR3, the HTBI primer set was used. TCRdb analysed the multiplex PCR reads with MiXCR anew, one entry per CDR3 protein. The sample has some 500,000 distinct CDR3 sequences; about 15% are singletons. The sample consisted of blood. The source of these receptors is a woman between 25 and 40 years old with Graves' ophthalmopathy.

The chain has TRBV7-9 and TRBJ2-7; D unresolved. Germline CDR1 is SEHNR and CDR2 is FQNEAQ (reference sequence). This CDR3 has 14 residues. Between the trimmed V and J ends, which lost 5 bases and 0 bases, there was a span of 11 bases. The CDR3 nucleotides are TGTGCCAGCAGCCCTCCCTCCGTCTCCTACGAGCAGTACTTC. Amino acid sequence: CASSPPSVSYEQYF.

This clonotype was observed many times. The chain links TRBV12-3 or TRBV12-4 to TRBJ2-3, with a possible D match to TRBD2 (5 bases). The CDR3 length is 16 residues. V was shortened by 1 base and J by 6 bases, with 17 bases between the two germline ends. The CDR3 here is CASSLGGLARADTQYF. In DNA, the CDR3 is TGTGCCAGCAGTTTAGGAGGGCTAGCCCGAGCGGATACGCAGTATTTT.

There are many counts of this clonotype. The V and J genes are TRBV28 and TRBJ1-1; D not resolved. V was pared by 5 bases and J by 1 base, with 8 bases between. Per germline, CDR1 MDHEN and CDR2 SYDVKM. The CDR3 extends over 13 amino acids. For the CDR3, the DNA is TGTGCCAGCAGTCCCGATCAGAACACTGAAGCTTTCTTT. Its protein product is CASSPDQNTEAFF. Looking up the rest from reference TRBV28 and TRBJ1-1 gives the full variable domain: DVKVTQSSRYLVKRTGEKVFLECVQDMDHENMFWYRQDPGLGLRLIYFSYDVKMKEKGDIPEGYSVSREKKERFSLILESASTNQTSMYLCASSPDQNTEAFFGQGTRLTVV.

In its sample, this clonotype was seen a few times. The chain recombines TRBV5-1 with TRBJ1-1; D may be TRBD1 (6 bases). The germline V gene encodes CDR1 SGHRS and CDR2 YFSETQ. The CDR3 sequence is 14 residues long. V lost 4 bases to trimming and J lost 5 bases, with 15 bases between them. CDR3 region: CASSLTGTQTEAFF. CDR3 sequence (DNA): TGCGCCAGCAGCCTCACCGGGACACAGACTGAAGCTTTCTTT.

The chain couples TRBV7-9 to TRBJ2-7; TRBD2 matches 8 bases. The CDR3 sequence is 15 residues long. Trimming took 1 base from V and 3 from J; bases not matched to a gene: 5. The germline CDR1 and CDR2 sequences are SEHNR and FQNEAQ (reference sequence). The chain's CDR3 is CASSLGREADYEQYF. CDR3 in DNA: TGTGCCAGCAGCTTAGGGCGGGAGGCTGACTACGAGCAGTACTTC.

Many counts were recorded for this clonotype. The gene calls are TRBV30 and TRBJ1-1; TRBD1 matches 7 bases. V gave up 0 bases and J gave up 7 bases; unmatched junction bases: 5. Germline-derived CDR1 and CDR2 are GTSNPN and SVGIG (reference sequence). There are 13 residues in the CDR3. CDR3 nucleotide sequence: TGTGCCTGGAGTGTAGACAGGGACCTTGAAGCTTTCTTT. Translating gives CAWSVDRDLEAFF.

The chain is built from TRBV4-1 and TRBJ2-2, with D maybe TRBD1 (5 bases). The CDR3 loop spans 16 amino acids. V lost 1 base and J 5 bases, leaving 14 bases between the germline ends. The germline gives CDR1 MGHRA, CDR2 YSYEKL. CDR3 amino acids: CASSQGWGRNTGELFF. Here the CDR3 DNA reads TGCGCCAGCAGCCAAGGCTGGGGCCGCAATACCGGGGAGCTGTTTTTT.

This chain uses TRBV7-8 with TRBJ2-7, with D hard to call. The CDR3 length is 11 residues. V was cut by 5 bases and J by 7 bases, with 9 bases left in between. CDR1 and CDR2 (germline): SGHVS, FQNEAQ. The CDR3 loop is CASSLQEEQYF. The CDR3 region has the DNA TGTGCCAGCAGCCTGCAGGAAGAGCAGTACTTC.

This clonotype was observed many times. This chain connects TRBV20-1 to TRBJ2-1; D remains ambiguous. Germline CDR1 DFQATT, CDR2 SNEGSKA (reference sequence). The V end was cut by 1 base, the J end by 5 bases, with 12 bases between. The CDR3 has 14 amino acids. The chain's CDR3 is CSARGDLGNNEQFF. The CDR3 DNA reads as TGCAGTGCTAGAGGAGATTTGGGGAACAATGAGCAGTTCTTC.

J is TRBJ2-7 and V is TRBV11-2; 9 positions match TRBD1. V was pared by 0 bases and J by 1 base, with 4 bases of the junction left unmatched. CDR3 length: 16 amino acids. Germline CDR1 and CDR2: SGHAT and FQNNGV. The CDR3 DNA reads TGTGCCAGCAGCTTAGATTGGGGACAGGGATCCTACGAGCAGTACTTC. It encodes CASSLDWGQGSYEQYF.

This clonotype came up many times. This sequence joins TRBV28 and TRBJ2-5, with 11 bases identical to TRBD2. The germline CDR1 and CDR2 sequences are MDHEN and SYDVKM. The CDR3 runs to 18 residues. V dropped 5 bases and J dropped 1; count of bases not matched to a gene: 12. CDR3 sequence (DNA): TGTGCCAGCAGTCAAGATACCCCGGGACTAGCGGTCCAAGAGACCCAGTACTTC. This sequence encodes CASSQDTPGLAVQETQYF.

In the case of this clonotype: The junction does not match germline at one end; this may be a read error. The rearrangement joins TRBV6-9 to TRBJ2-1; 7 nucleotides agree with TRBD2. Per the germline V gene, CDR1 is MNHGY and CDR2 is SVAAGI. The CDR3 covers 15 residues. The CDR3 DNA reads TGTACCAGCAGTTCGGGGGGAGGTCGGTACAATGAGCAGTTCTTC. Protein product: CTSSSGGGRYNEQFF.

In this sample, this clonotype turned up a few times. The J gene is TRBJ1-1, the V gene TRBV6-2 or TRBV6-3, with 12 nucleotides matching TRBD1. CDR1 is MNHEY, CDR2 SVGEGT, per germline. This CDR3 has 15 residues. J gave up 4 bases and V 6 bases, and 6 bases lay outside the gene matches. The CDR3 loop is CASSWGQGAGTEAFF. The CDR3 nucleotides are TGTGCCAGCAGCTGGGGACAGGGGGCTGGCACTGAAGCTTTCTTT.

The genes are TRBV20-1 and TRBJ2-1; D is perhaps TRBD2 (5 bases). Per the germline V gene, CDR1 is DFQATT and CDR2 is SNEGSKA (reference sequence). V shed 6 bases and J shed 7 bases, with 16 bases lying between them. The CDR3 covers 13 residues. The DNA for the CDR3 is TGCAGTGCCACCCATACTACTAGAAATGAGCAGTTCTTC. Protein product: CSATHTTRNEQFF.

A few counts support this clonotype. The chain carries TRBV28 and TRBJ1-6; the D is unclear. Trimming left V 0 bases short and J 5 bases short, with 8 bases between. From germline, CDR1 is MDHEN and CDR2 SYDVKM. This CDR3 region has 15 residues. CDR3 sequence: CASSLCGIHNSPLHF. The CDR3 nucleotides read TGTGCCAGCAGTTTATGTGGGATTCATAATTCACCCCTCCACTTT.

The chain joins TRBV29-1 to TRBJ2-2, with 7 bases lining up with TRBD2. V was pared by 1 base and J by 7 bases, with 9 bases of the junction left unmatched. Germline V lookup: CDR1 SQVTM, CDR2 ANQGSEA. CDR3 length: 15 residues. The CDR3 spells CSVEGGGSSVGELFF. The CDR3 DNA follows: TGCAGCGTTGAAGGTGGCGGGAGCTCGGTCGGGGAGCTGTTTTTT.

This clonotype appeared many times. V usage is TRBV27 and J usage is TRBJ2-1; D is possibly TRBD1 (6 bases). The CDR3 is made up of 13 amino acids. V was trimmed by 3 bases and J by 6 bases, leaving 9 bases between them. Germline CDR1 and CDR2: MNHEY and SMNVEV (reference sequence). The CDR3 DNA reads TGTGCCAGCAGTTTCGACAGGACCAATGAGCAGTTCTTC. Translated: CASSFDRTNEQFF.

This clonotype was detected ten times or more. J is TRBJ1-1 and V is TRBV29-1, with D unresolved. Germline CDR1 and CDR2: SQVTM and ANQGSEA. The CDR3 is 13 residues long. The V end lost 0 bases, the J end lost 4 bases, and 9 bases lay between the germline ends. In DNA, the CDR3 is TGCAGCGTTGAAGAGGGAGGTGGCACTGAAGCTTTCTTT. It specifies CSVEEGGGTEAFF.

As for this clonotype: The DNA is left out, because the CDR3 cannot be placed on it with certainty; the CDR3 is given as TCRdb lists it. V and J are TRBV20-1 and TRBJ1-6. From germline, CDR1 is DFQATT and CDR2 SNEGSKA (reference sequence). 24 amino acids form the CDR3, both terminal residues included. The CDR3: CSATPSGRALTYEQYFGPGSPLHF.

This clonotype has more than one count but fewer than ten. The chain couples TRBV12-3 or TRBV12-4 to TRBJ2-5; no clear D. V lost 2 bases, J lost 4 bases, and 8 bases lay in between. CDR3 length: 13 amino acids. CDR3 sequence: CASSLLPAETQYF. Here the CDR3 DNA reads TGTGCCAGCAGTTTACTGCCAGCAGAGACCCAGTACTTC.

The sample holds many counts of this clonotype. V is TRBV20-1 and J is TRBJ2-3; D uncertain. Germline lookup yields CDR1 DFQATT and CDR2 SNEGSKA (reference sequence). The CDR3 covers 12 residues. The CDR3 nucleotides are TGCGGCAGTGAGCTTAACACAGATACGCAGTATTTT. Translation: CGSELNTDTQYF.

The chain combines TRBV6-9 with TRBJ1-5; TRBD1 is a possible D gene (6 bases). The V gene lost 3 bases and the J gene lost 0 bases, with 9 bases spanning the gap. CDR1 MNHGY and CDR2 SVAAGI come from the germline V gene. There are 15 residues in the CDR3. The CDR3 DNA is TGTGCCAGCAGTTACGGACAGCCTAGCAATCAGCCCCAGCATTTT. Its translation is CASSYGQPSNQPQHF.